The 9 T cell receptor beta chains below come from one sample, sequenced in a study of blood T cells in healthy people across ages. A J-beta primer mix and a sample-barcoded 5' primer were used in a second PCR of about 7 to 12 cycles. TCRdb re-called the 5' RACE reads through MiXCR, storing one row per CDR3 protein. The repertoire holds approximately 780,000 distinct CDR3 sequences, with around a quarter as singletons. The data also belong to a second study, concerning T cells of mothers and their children.

Sequencing used blood. Every receptor here comes from a boy aged 10-17 years in good health.

In this sample, this clonotype turned up a few times. The chain has TRBV20-1 and TRBJ2-3; TRBD2 matches at 7 bases. CDR3 size: 13 residues. Germline trimming cut 7 bases from V and 6 bases from J; bases unmatched to any gene: 10. From germline, CDR1 is DFQATT and CDR2 SNEGSKA (reference sequence). CDR3 protein: CSVQAGSLDTQYF. The CDR3 nucleotides read TGCAGTGTCCAAGCGGGGTCACTGGATACGCAGTATTTT.

This clonotype was recorded many times. This chain connects TRBV11-1 to TRBJ2-1, with 11 positions matching TRBD2. The CDR3 length is 16 residues. CDR1 and CDR2 (germline): SGHAT, FQDESV (reference sequence). V shed 1 base, J shed 3 bases, and the junction held 2 bases outside the gene matches. This chain's CDR3 is CASSLGTSGFYNEQFF. DNA for the CDR3: TGTGCCAGCAGCTTAGGGACTAGCGGGTTCTACAATGAGCAGTTCTTC.

The chain joins TRBV28 to TRBJ1-2, with TRBD1 identical over 8 bases. This CDR3 contains 14 residues. The V segment lost 7 bases and the J segment 3 bases; nucleotides outside the gene matches: 7. Germline CDR1 and CDR2: MDHEN and SYDVKM. This CDR3 reads CASNGRGQDYGYTF. CDR3 bases: TGTGCCAGCAACGGAAGGGGACAGGACTATGGCTACACCTTC.

In its sample, this clonotype was seen a few times. The chain recombines TRBV7-2 with TRBJ1-2; 10 bases align to TRBD1. V dropped 5 bases and J dropped 4; count of bases not matched to a gene: 10. Per germline, CDR1 SGHTA and CDR2 FQGNSA. The CDR3 length is 16 residues. CDR3 sequence (DNA): TGTGCCAGCAGCCCAGTGACAGGGGGCGCCCGCTATGGCTACACCTTC. This codes for CASSPVTGGARYGYTF.

Concerning this clonotype: One junction end does not reproduce the germline sequence, and a read error may be involved. J is TRBJ1-1 and V is TRBV3-1; D gene uncertain. The germline V gene has CDR1 LGHDT and CDR2 YNNKEL (reference sequence). The CDR3 is 14 residues long. The CDR3 sequence: CASSQESANTEAFF. CDR3 in DNA: TGTGCCAGTAGCCAAGAATCCGCGAACACTGAAGCTTTCTTT.

The chain has TRBV6-5 and TRBJ2-7; TRBD2 aligns across 11 bases. The DNA matches TRBJ2-5 better at its end, which makes the J call doubtful. There are 15 residues in the CDR3. Looked up from germline, CDR1 is MNHEY and CDR2 is SVGAGI. CDR3 sequence (DNA): TGTGCCAGCTCTAGCGGGGGGATTACGGTGGAGACCCAGTACTTC. Protein sequence: CASSSGGITVETQYF.

The chain couples TRBV5-4 to TRBJ2-7; 8 bases are shared with TRBD2. J was trimmed by 9 bases and V by 0 bases; bases with no gene match: 5. Germline assignment: CDR1 SGHNT and CDR2 YYREEE (reference sequence). The CDR3 has 13 amino acids. CDR3 region: CASSLAGLEAQYF. Written as DNA, the CDR3 is TGTGCCAGCAGCTTGGCGGGACTAGAAGCGCAGTACTTC.

The chain carries TRBV20-1 and TRBJ2-6; a possible D gene is TRBD1 (5 bases). CDR3 length: 15 amino acids. Germline lookup yields CDR1 DFQATT and CDR2 SNEGSKA (reference sequence). Between the trimmed V and J ends, which lost 5 bases and 4 bases, there was a span of 15 bases. Here the CDR3 reads CSARRSGSGANVLTF. Written as DNA, the CDR3 is TGCAGTGCTCGGCGCTCAGGGTCCGGGGCCAACGTCCTGACTTTC.

This clonotype was observed a few times. The V and J genes are TRBV7-9 and TRBJ2-6; 11 bases match TRBD1. V lost 1 base and J lost 3; bases outside the gene matches: 2. The CDR3 length is 17 residues. Germline-derived CDR1 and CDR2 are SEHNR and FQNEAQ (reference sequence). In DNA form, the CDR3 reads TGTGCCAGCAGCTTAGGGACAGGGGGCAGTGGGGCCAACGTCCTGACTTTC. This gives the protein CASSLGTGGSGANVLTF.